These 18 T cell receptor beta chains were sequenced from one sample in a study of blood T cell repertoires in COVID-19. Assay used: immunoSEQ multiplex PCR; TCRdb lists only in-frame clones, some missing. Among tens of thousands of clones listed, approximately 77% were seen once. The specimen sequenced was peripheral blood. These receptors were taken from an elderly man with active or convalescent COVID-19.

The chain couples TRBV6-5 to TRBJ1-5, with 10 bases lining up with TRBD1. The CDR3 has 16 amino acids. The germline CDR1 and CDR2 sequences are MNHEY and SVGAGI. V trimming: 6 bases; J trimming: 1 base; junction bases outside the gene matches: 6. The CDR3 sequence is CASRYGTGASNQPQHF. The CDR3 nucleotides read TGTGCCAGCAGATACGGGACAGGGGCCAGCAATCAGCCCCAGCATTTT.

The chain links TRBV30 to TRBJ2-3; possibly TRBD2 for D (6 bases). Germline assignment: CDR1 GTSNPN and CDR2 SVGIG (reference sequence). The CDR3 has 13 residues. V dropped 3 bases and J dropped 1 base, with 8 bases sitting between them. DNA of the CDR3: TGTGCCTGGAGCCCTAGCGGCACAGATACGCAGTATTTT. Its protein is CAWSPSGTDTQYF.

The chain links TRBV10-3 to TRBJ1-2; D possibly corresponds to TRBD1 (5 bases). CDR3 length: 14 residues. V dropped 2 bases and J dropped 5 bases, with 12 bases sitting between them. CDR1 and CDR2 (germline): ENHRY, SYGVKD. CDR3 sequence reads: CAISEGREGYGYTF. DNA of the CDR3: TGTGCCATCAGTGAGGGCAGGGAAGGGTATGGCTACACCTTC.

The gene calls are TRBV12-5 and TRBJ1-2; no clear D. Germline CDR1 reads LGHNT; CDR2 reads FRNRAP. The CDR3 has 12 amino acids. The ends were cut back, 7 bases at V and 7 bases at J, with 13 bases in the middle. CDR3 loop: CASALSFGGYTF. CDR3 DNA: TGTGCTAGTGCCCTCTCGTTCGGTGGCTACACCTTC.

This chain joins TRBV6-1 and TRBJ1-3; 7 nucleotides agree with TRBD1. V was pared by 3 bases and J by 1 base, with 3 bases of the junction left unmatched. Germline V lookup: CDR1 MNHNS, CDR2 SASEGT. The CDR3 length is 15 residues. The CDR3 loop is CASSDTGVSGNTIYF. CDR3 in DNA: TGTGCCAGCAGTGATACAGGGGTATCTGGAAACACCATATATTTT.

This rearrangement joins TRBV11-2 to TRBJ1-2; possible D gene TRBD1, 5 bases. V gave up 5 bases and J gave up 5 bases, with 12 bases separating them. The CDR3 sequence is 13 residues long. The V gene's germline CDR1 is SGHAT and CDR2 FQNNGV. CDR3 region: CASSIQGLYGYTF. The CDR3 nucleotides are TGTGCCAGCAGCATCCAGGGTTTATATGGCTACACCTTC.

The CDR3 reads CASTDTGGTEAFF. CDR3 nucleotide sequence: TGTGCCAGCACCGACACAGGGGGAACTGAAGCTTTCTTT. The V call is TRBV2, the J call TRBJ1-1, with 8 bases fitting TRBD1. CDR1 is SNHLY and CDR2 is FYNNEI in the germline V gene. The CDR3 covers 13 residues. V gave up 7 bases and J gave up 5 bases; unmatched junction bases: 6.

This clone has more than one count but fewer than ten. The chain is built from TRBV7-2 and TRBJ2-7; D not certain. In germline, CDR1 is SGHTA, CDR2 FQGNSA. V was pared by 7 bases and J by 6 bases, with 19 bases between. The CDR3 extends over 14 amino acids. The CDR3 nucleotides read TGTGCCAGCAAGAGAGGCTTCTTGGCTTTCGAGCAGTACTTC. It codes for CASKRGFLAFEQYF.

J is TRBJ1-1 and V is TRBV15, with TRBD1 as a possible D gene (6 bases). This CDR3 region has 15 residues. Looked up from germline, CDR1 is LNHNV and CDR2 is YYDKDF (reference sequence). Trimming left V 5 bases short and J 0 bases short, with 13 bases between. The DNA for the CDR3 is TGTGCCACCAGCGGTCAGACAGGACTGAACACTGAAGCTTTCTTT. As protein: CATSGQTGLNTEAFF.

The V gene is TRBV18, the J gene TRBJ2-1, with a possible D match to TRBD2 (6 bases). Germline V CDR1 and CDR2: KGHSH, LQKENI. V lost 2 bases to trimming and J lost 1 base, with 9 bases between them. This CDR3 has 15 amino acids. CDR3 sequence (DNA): TGTGCCAGCTCACCAAACGGGGGATCCTACAATGAGCAGTTCTTC. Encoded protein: CASSPNGGSYNEQFF.

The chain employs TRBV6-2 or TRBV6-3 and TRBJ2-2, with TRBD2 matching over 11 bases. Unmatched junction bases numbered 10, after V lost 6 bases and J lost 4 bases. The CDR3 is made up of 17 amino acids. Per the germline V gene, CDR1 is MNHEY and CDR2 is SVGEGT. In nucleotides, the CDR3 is TGTGCCAGCAGGTACACTAGCGGGAGATCTGGCACCGGGGAGCTGTTTTTT. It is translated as CASRYTSGRSGTGELFF.

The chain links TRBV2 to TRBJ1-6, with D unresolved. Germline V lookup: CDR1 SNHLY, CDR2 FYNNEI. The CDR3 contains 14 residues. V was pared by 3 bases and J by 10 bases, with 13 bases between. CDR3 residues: CASSDLRGYSPLHF. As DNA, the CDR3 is TGTGCCAGCAGTGATCTGAGAGGCTACTCACCCCTCCACTTT.

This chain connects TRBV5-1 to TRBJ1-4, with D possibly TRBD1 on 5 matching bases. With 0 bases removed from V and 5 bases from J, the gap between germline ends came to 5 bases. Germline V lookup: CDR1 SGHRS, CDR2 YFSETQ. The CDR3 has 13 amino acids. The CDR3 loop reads CASSLEGNEKLFF. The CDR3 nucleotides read TGCGCCAGCAGCTTGGAGGGGAATGAAAAACTGTTTTTT. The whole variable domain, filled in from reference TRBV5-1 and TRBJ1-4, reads KAGVTQTPRYLIKTRGQQVTLSCSPISGHRSVSWYQQTPGQGLQFLFEYFSETQRNKGNFPGRFSGRQFSNSRSEMNVSTLELGDSALYLCASSLEGNEKLFFGSGTQLSVL.

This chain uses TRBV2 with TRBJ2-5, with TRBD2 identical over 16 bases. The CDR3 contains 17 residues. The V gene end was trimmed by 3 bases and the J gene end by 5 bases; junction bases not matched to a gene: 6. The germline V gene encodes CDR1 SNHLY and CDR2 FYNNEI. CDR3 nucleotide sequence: TGTGCCAGCAGTGACCAAGGGACTAGCGGGAGGGTGGAGACCCAGTACTTC. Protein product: CASSDQGTSGRVETQYF.

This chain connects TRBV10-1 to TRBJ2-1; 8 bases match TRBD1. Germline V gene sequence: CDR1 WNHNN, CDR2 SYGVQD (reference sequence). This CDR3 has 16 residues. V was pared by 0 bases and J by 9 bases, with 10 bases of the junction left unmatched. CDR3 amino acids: CASSESRDRGKAEQFF. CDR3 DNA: TGCGCCAGCAGTGAGTCGCGCGACAGGGGTAAGGCTGAGCAGTTCTTC.

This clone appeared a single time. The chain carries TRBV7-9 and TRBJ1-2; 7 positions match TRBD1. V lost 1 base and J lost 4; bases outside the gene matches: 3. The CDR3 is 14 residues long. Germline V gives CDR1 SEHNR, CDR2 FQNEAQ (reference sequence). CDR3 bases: TGTGCCAGCAGCTTAGGGGACAGCCCCTATGGCTACACCTTC. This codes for CASSLGDSPYGYTF.

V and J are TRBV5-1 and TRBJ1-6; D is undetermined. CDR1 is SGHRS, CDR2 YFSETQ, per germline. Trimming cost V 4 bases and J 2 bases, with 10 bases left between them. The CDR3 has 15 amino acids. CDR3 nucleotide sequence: TGCGCCAGCAGCGAGGGTTCGACCTATAATTCACCCCTCCACTTT. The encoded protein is CASSEGSTYNSPLHF.

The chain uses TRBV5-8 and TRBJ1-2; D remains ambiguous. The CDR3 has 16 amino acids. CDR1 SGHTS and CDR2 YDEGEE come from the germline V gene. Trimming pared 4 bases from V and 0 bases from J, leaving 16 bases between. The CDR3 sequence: CASSRNIGGTNYGYTF. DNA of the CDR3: TGTGCCAGCAGCCGTAACATAGGAGGGACTAACTATGGCTACACCTTC.